Each of the 7 T cell receptor beta chains below was sequenced from the same sample in a study of shared clonotypes between healthy human individuals. In the naive CD8 group, cells lacked CD45RO and were positively selected for CCR7, so terminally differentiated effector memory CD45RA+ cells were left out. Assay: immunoSEQ multiplex PCR; the TCRdb copy retains only in-frame clones and omits some. The sample contains approximately 2,200,000 clones, more than 85% of which appear only once. Sequencing was performed on naive CD8+ T cells from PBMCs. These receptor sequences come from a man in his late teens or twenties in good health. Some clones in this sample may be carry-over from other donors' samples.

J is TRBJ2-7 and V is TRBV27; 8 bases line up with TRBD1. In germline, CDR1 is MNHEY, CDR2 SMNVEV (reference sequence). The CDR3 extends over 13 amino acids. V was clipped by 6 bases and J by 4 bases; unmatched bases: 5. The CDR3 protein is CASRLRQGYEQYF. The CDR3 region has the DNA TGTGCCAGCAGACTAAGACAGGGGTACGAGCAGTACTTC.

In the case of this clone: Other nucleotide sequences from this sample produce the same CDR3. This chain's CDR3 is CASSFLSGEQYF. The CDR3 DNA follows: TGTGCCAGCAGTTTCCTCTCCGGAGAGCAGTACTTC. The V gene is TRBV27, the J gene TRBJ2-7; D is ambiguous. From germline, CDR1 is MNHEY and CDR2 SMNVEV (reference sequence). The CDR3 length is 12 residues. Trimming took off 3 bases at V and 7 bases at J, with 10 bases between the two ends.

Concerning this clone: The sample has other DNA sequences that encode this CDR3 too. V gene TRBV15 combines with J gene TRBJ2-7; a weak D match, TRBD1 (5 bases). Trimming pared 5 bases from V and 4 bases from J, leaving 6 bases between. Germline CDR1 LNHNV, CDR2 YYDKDF (reference sequence). This CDR3 spans 11 amino acids. CDR3 amino acids: CATSDSYEQYF. CDR3 coding DNA: TGTGCCACCAGCGACAGTTACGAGCAGTACTTC.

V gene TRBV9 combines with J gene TRBJ2-1, with no clear D. V gave up 4 bases and J gave up 1 base, with 15 bases separating them. CDR1 and CDR2 from the germline V gene are SGDLS and YYNGEE. The CDR3 has 16 amino acids. The CDR3 sequence: CASSPPVAASYNEQFF. In DNA form, the CDR3 reads TGTGCCAGCAGCCCCCCGGTGGCGGCTTCCTACAATGAGCAGTTCTTC.

Comment on this clone: With a much larger clone just one base away, this may be a read error. Other DNA sequences in this sample translate to the same CDR3. The chain links TRBV13 to TRBJ1-1, with D perhaps TRBD1 (5 bases). The CDR3 sequence is 12 residues long. The V gene's germline CDR1 is PRHDT and CDR2 FYEKMQ (reference sequence). The V and J ends lost 3 bases and 4 bases respectively, with 6 bases between them. The CDR3 nucleotides read TGTGCCAGCAGCTTCGGGGGCACTGAAGCTTTCTTT. It specifies CASSFGGTEAFF.

This rearrangement joins TRBV19 to TRBJ2-4; TRBD2 agrees at 7 bases. The CDR3 sequence is 17 residues long. Trimming took 5 bases from V and 7 from J; bases not matched to a gene: 17. Germline V gene data show CDR1 as LNHDA and CDR2 as SQIVND (reference sequence). The CDR3 nucleotides are TGTGCCAGTAGTCCGGCGGGAGCGTATCTGGCCCCGAACATTCAGTACTTC. This translates into CASSPAGAYLAPNIQYF.

The chain recombines TRBV5-1 with TRBJ1-2; 10 bases fit TRBD1. The CDR3 contains 16 residues. Germline CDR1 and CDR2: SGHRS and YFSETQ. J was trimmed by 4 bases and V by 0 bases; bases with no gene match: 6. The CDR3 DNA reads as TGCGCCAGCAGCTTGGGACAGGGGGCGAAGGGCTATGGCTACACCTTC. Protein product: CASSLGQGAKGYGYTF.